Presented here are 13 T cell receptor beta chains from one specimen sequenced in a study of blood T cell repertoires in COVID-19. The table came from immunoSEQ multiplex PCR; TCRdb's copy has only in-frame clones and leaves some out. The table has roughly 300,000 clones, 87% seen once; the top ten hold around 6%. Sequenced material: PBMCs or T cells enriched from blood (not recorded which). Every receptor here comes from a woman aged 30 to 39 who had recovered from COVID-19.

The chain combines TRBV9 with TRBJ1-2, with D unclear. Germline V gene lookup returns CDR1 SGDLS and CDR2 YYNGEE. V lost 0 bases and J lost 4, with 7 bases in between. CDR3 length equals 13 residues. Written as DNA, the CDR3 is TGTGCCAGCAGCGTAGAGGACTTCTATGGCTACACCTTC. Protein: CASSVEDFYGYTF.

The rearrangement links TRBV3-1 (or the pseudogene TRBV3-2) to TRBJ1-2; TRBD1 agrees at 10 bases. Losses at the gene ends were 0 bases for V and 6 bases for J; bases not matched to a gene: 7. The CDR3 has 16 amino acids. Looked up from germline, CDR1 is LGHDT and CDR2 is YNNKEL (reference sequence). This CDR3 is CASSQDLDRGFHGYTF. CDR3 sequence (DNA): TGTGCCAGCAGCCAAGATCTGGACAGGGGGTTCCATGGCTACACCTTC.

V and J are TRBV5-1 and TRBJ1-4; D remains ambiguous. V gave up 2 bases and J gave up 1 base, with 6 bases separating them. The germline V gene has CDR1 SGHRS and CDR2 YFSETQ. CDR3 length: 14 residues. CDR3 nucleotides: TGCGCCAGCAGCTTAGAGATAACTAATGAAAAACTGTTTTTT. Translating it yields CASSLEITNEKLFF. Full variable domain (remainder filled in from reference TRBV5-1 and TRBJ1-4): KAGVTQTPRYLIKTRGQQVTLSCSPISGHRSVSWYQQTPGQGLQFLFEYFSETQRNKGNFPGRFSGRQFSNSRSEMNVSTLELGDSALYLCASSLEITNEKLFFGSGTQLSVL.

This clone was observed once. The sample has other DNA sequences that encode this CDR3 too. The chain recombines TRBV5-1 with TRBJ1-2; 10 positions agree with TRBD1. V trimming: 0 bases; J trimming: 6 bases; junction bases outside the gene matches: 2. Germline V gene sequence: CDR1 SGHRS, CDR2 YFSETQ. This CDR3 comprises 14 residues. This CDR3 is CASSLGQGANGYTF. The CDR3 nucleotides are TGCGCCAGCAGCTTGGGACAGGGGGCAAATGGCTACACCTTC. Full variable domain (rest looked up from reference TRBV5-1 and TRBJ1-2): KAGVTQTPRYLIKTRGQQVTLSCSPISGHRSVSWYQQTPGQGLQFLFEYFSETQRNKGNFPGRFSGRQFSNSRSEMNVSTLELGDSALYLCASSLGQGANGYTFGSGTRLTVV.

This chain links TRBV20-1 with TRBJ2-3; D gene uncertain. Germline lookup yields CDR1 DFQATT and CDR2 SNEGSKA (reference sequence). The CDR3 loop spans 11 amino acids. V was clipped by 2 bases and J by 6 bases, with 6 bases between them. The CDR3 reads CSARRADTQYF. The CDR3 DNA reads TGCAGTGCTAGAAGAGCGGATACGCAGTATTTT.

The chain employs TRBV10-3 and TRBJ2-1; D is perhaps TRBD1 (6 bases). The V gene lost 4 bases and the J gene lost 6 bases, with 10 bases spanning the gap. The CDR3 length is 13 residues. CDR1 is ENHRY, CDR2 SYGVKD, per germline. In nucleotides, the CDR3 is TGTGCCATCAGTGGTACAGGGAGCAATGAGCAGTTCTTC. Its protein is CAISGTGSNEQFF.

CDR3 sequence (DNA): TGTGCCATCAGTGAGGTCATAGCGGGGAACTACAATGAGCAGTTCTTC. Residues: CAISEVIAGNYNEQFF. The V call is TRBV10-3, the J call TRBJ2-1; 8 nucleotides match TRBD2. This CDR3 has 16 residues. The ends lost 2 bases at V and 3 bases at J; junction bases unmatched: 6. Germline CDR1 and CDR2: ENHRY and SYGVKD.

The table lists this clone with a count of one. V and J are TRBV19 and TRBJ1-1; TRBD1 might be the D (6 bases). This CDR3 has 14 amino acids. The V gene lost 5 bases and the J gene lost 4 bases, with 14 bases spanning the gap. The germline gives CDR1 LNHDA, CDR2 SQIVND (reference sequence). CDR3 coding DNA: TGTGCCAGTAGTCCGGTTGTGGGGGCCACTGAAGCTTTCTTT. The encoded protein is CASSPVVGATEAFF. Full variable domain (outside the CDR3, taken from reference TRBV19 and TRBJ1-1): DGGITQSPKYLFRKEGQNVTLSCEQNLNHDAMYWYRQDPGQGLRLIYYSQIVNDFQKGDIAEGYSVSREKKESFPLTVTSAQKNPTAFYLCASSPVVGATEAFFGQGTRLTVV.

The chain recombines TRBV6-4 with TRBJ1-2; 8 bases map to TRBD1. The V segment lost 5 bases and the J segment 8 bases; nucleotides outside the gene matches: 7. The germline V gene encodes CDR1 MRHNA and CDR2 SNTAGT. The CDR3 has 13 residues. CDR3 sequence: CASSSGQGTGYTF. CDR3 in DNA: TGTGCCAGCAGTAGTGGACAGGGAACCGGCTACACCTTC.

CDR3 amino acids: CASSPWSTDNEQFF. Here the CDR3 DNA reads TGTGCCAGCAGTCCCTGGTCCACTGACAATGAGCAGTTCTTC. The chain combines TRBV2 with TRBJ2-1; D uncertain. The CDR3 runs 14 residues. Germline CDR1 reads SNHLY; CDR2 reads FYNNEI. V was cut by 5 bases and J by 5 bases, with 13 bases left in between.

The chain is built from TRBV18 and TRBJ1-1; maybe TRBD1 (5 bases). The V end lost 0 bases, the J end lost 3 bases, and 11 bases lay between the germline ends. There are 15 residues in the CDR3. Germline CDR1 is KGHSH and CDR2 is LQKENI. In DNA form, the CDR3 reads TGTGCCAGCTCACCACCTGGGCAGGGCTACACTGAAGCTTTCTTT. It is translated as CASSPPGQGYTEAFF.

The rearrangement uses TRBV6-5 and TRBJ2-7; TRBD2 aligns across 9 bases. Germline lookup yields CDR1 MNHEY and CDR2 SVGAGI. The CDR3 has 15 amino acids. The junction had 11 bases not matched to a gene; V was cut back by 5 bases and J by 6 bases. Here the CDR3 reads CASSPEGLAWSEQYF. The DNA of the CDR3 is TGTGCCAGCAGTCCTGAGGGACTAGCATGGTCCGAGCAGTACTTC.

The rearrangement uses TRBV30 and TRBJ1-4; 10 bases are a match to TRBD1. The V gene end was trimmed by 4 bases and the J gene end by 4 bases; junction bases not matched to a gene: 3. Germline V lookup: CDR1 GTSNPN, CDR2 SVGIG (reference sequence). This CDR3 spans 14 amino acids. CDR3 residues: CAWTRTGGNEKLFF. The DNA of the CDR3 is TGTGCCTGGACACGGACAGGGGGTAATGAAAAACTGTTTTTT.